A selection of T cell receptor beta chains follows, all from one sample in a study of blood T cell repertoires in COVID-19. Clones were read by immunoSEQ multiplex PCR, and TCRdb kept only the in-frame ones, dropping some. Here the sample spans 350,000 to 450,000 clones, 89% being singletons. The specimen sequenced was peripheral blood. These receptors all stem from a man in his forties with acute or convalescent COVID-19. The CDR3 runs from the conserved cysteine through the conserved F or W. D genes are given only for firm matches. Some rows have no size entry. The others give once, few or many, or a class for an expanded clone.

>TRBV2|TRBJ2-1|-|-
CASQTGGRTGFF
TGTGCCAGCCAAACGGGCGGGCGCACGGGGTTCTTC
>TRBV5-7|TRBJ1-5|once|-
CARSQGSRPQHF
TGTGCCAGGTCACAGGGCTCGCGGCCCCAGCATTTT
>TRBV28|TRBJ1-2|once|TRBD1
CASSVTGTAIYGYTF
TGTGCCAGCAGTGTAACCGGGACAGCGATCTATGGCTACACCTTC
>TRBV4-1|TRBJ1-1|-|-
CASSQVEDLNTEAFF
TGCGCCAGCAGCCAAGTCGAGGATCTGAACACTGAAGCTTTCTTT
>TRBV5-1|TRBJ2-2|once|TRBD2
CASSPGLAGGTGELFF
TGCGCCAGCAGCCCGGGACTAGCGGGAGGGACCGGGGAGCTGTTTTTT
>TRBV10-1|TRBJ1-1|-|TRBD1
CASSRTGQGSTEAFF
TGCGCCAGCAGTCGTACGGGACAGGGGTCTACTGAAGCTTTCTTT
>TRBV2|TRBJ2-1|-|TRBD1
CASSPQGQGDEQFF
TGTGCCAGCAGTCCCCAGGGACAGGGCGATGAGCAGTTCTTC
>TRBV28|TRBJ1-2|-|-
CASSFRGNIRRDGYTF
TGTGCCAGCAGTTTCAGGGGCAACATAAGACGAGATGGCTACACCTTC
>TRBV7-6|TRBJ1-3|-|TRBD1
CAIRTGPGNTIYF
TGTGCCATTCGGACAGGGCCGGGAAACACCATATATTTT
>TRBV14|TRBJ1-6|-|-
CASSQGQHGNSPLHF
TGTGCCAGCAGCCAAGGCCAACACGGGAATTCACCCCTCCACTTT
>TRBV7-8|TRBJ1-4|-|-
CASSLTQINEKLFF
TGTGCCAGCAGCTTAACCCAGATTAATGAAAAACTGTTTTTT
>TRBV27|TRBJ2-2|-|-
CASSLSSGLAGELFF
TGTGCCAGCAGTTTATCGTCGGGGTTGGCCGGGGAGCTGTTTTTT
>TRBV28|TRBJ2-3|-|-
CASSQYTQYF
TGTGCCAGCAGTCAGTATACGCAGTATTTT
>TRBV7-2|TRBJ2-1|few|-
CASSAFRVAEQFF
TGTGCCAGCAGCGCGTTCAGGGTCGCTGAGCAGTTCTTC
>TRBV19|TRBJ2-6|-|TRBD2
CASSPPPRRGGFFGANVLTF
TGTGCCAGTAGCCCCCCACCCCGACGGGGGGGTTTCTTCGGGGCCAACGTCCTGACTTTC
>TRBV2|TRBJ2-5|once|-
CASKTSYYQETQYF
TGTGCCAGCAAAACTAGCTACTATCAAGAGACCCAGTACTTC
>TRBV5-4|TRBJ2-3|-|TRBD1
CASSPKTGSTDTQYF
TGTGCCAGCAGCCCTAAGACAGGGAGCACAGATACGCAGTATTTT
>TRBV2|TRBJ1-1|-|-
CASSARVNTEAFF
TGTGCCAGCAGTGCCAGGGTGAACACTGAAGCTTTCTTT
>TRBV28|TRBJ2-3|-|TRBD2
CASSLFTGGAVDTQYF
TGTGCCAGCAGTTTATTTACGGGGGGGGCAGTAGATACGCAGTATTTT
>TRBV18|TRBJ2-7|-|TRBD1
CASSLGQVDYEQYF
TGTGCCAGCTCACTCGGACAGGTTGACTACGAGCAGTACTTC
>TRBV6-5|TRBJ2-1|-|-
CASSYSAGSGYNEQFF
TGTGCCAGCAGTTACTCTGCAGGTAGCGGTTACAATGAGCAGTTCTTC
>TRBV2|TRBJ2-2|-|-
CASSLDYTGELFF
TGTGCCAGCAGTCTAGACTACACCGGGGAGCTGTTTTTT
>TRBV27|TRBJ2-3|-|-
CASQRGRAFDTQYF
TGTGCCAGTCAAAGGGGGAGGGCCTTCGATACGCAGTATTTT
>TRBV6-5|TRBJ1-1|-|-
CASIRGSNTEAFF
TGTGCCAGCATTCGGGGGTCGAACACTGAAGCTTTCTTT
>TRBV2|TRBJ1-2|-|-
CASSVLATTNYGYTF
TGTGCCAGCAGTGTATTAGCAACCACTAACTATGGCTACACCTTC
>TRBV7-3|TRBJ2-7|-|-
CASSLTRGESYEQYF
TGTGCCAGCAGCTTAACCAGGGGGGAGTCCTACGAGCAGTACTTC
>TRBV18|TRBJ2-6|once|-
CASSPAGRGSGANVLTF
TGTGCCAGCTCACCTGCAGGGCGCGGCTCTGGGGCCAACGTCCTGACTTTC
>TRBV24-1|TRBJ2-7|-|TRBD1
CATSGGDRDYEQYF
TGTGCCACCTCAGGAGGGGACAGGGACTACGAGCAGTACTTC
>TRBV11-2|TRBJ1-3|-|-
CASRTLGSGSGNTIYF
TGTGCCAGCAGGACACTTGGGTCGGGATCTGGAAACACCATATATTTT
>TRBV19|TRBJ2-1|-|TRBD1
CASSMVGTGGNEQFF
TGTGCCAGTAGTATGGTTGGGACAGGGGGCAATGAGCAGTTCTTC
>TRBV11-2|TRBJ2-1|-|TRBD2
CASSFPRTSRGQSEQFF
TGTGCCAGCAGCTTCCCACGGACTAGCCGAGGCCAGAGTGAGCAGTTCTTC
>TRBV10-3|TRBJ1-3|-|-
CAISESLGNTIYF
TGTGCCATCAGTGAGTCCCTAGGAAACACCATATATTTT